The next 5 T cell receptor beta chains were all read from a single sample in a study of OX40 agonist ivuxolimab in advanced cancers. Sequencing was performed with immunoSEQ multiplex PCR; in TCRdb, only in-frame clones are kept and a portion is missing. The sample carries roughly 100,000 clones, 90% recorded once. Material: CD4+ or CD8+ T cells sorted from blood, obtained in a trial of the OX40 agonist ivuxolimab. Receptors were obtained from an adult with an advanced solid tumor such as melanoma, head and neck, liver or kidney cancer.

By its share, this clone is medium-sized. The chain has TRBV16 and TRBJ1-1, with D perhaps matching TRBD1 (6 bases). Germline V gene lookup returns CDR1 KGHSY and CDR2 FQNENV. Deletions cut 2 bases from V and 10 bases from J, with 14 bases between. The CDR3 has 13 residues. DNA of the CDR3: TGTGCCAGCAGCCAAGGGGGGGCGCAAAGAGCTTTCTTT. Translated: CASSQGGAQRAFF.

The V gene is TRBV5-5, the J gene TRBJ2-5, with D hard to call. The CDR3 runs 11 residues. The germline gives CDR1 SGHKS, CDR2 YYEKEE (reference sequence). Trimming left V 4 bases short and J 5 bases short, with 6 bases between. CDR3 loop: CASSAQETQYF. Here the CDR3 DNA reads TGTGCCAGCAGCGCCCAGGAGACCCAGTACTTC. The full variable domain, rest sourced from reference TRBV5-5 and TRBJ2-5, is DAGVTQSPTHLIKTRGQQVTLRCSPISGHKSVSWYQQVLGQGPQFIFQYYEKEERGRGNFPDRFSARQFPNYSSELNVNALLLGDSALYLCASSAQETQYFGPGTRLLVL.

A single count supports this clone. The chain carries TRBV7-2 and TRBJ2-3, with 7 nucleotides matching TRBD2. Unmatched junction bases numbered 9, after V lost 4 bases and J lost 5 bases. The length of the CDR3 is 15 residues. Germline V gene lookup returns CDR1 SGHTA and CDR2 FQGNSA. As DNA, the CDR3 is TGTGCCAGCAGCTGGGGGGGAATGGGGGGAGATACGCAGTATTTT. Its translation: CASSWGGMGGDTQYF.

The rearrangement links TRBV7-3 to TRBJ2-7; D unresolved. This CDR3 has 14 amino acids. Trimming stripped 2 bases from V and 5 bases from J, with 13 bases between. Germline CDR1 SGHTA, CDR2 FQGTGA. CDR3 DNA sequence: TGTGCCAGCAGCTTATTGGGCCCCGAGGACGAGCAGTACTTC. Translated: CASSLLGPEDEQYF.

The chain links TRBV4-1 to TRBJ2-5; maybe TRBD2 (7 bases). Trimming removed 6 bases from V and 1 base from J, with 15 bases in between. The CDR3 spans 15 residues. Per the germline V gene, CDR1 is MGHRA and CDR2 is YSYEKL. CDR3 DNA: TGCGCCAGCAGTCCCGCGGGGGCCGGCCAAGAGACCCAGTACTTC. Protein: CASSPAGAGQETQYF.